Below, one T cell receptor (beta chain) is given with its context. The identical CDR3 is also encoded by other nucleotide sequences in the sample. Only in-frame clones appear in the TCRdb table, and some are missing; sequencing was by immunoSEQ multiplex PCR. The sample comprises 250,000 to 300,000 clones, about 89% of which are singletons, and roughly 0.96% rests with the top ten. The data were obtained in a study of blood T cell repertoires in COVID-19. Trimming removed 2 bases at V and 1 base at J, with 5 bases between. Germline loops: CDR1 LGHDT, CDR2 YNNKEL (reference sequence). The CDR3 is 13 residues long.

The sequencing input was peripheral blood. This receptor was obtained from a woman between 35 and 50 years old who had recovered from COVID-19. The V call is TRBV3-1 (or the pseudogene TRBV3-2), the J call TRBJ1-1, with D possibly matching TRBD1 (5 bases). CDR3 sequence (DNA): TGTGCCAGCAGCCAAACAGGGAACACTGAAGCTTTCTTT. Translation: CASSQTGNTEAFF.